This record looks at one T cell receptor beta chain sequence and its context. The CDR3 consists of 13 residues. Trimming stripped 0 bases from V and 5 bases from J, with 8 bases between. Germline CDR1 SQVTM, CDR2 ANQGSEA. The sample belongs to a study of blood T cell repertoires in COVID-19. Study as a whole: Samples taken during acute and convalescent COVID-19 were collected in the United States, Italy and Spain.

In assigning cohorts, the study relied on participant-reported clinical history. Before they entered the study, exposed participants had met a COVID-19 case within 2 weeks. As originally analysed: Cell counts per sample came from amplifying reference gene primers. Profiled with immunoSEQ multiplex PCR; TCRdb holds only in-frame clones, not every one. From that table come the V and J calls and clone size; the DNA was used to work out D and trimming. This table has a few hundred thousand clones, 90% appearing once. Sequenced input: PBMCs or T cells enriched from blood (not recorded which). The chain couples TRBV29-1 to TRBJ1-5; D is ambiguous. The source of this sequence is a man younger than 45 who had been exposed to COVID-19. CDR3 residues: CSVEDERDQPQHF. In DNA, the CDR3 is TGCAGCGTTGAAGATGAGAGGGATCAGCCCCAGCATTTT. The variable domain in full, with the rest retrieved from reference TRBV29-1 and TRBJ1-5, is SAVISQKPSRDICQRGTSLTIQCQVDSQVTMMFWYRQQPGQSLTLIATANQGSEATYESGFVIDKFPISRPNLTFSTLTVSNMSPEDSSIYLCSVEDERDQPQHFGDGTRLSIL.